These 10 T cell receptor beta chains were sequenced from one sample in a study of cytomegalovirus exposure and HLA in healthy donors. Primers included in the PCR were 60 Vbeta and 13 Jbeta primers. The assay was immunoSEQ multiplex PCR, and TCRdb's table has in-frame clones only and misses some. The sample includes 180,000 or so clones, 80% seen only once; the top ten take about 1.9%. Sequencing was done on a sample of PBMCs. These receptors originate from a woman aged 30 to 39 in good health and CMV-seronegative.

The chain carries TRBV27 and TRBJ1-2; 7 nucleotides match TRBD1. V lost 3 bases and J lost 8; bases outside the gene matches: 9. This CDR3 is 14 amino acids long. Germline lookup yields CDR1 MNHEY and CDR2 SMNVEV (reference sequence). The CDR3 loop is CASSLGRGPDGYTF. The DNA of the CDR3 is TGTGCCAGCAGTTTGGGTAGGGGGCCTGACGGCTACACCTTC.

This clone showed up just a few times. The chain is built from TRBV6-1 and TRBJ1-6, with D hard to call. V lost 4 bases and J lost 0, with 22 bases in between. This CDR3 region has 20 residues. Germline CDR1 reads MNHNS; CDR2 reads SASEGT. CDR3 coding DNA: TGTGCCAGCAGTGGAGATTGGGGTGGGAGTGCAAGCTCCTATAATTCACCCCTCCACTTT. Residues: CASSGDWGGSASSYNSPLHF.

This rearrangement joins TRBV18 to TRBJ2-7; TRBD1 matches at 8 bases. The CDR3 is 15 residues long. The V gene end was trimmed by 5 bases and the J gene end by 3 bases; junction bases not matched to a gene: 9. The germline gives CDR1 KGHSH, CDR2 LQKENI. CDR3 sequence reads: CASSTTGTGVYEQYF. The CDR3 region has the DNA TGTGCCAGCTCAACGACCGGGACAGGCGTCTACGAGCAGTACTTC.

V gene TRBV6-5 combines with J gene TRBJ2-3; D gene unclear. Germline assignment: CDR1 MNHEY and CDR2 SVGAGI. V shed 6 bases and J shed 2 bases, with 6 bases lying between them. This CDR3 is 12 amino acids long. For the CDR3, the DNA is TGTGCCAGCAGAGACATCACAGATACGCAGTATTTT. This sequence encodes CASRDITDTQYF.

V and J are TRBV5-1 and TRBJ1-1; D uncertain. The CDR3 covers 14 residues. Germline CDR1 reads SGHRS; CDR2 reads YFSETQ. V was shortened by 2 bases and J by 3 bases, with 11 bases between the two germline ends. This CDR3 is CASSLWQRYTEAFF. CDR3 nucleotides: TGCGCCAGCAGCTTATGGCAGCGATACACTGAAGCTTTCTTT.

The chain links TRBV11-2 to TRBJ1-1; 12 bases agree with TRBD1. This CDR3 spans 17 amino acids. Germline assignment: CDR1 SGHAT and CDR2 FQNNGV. V was clipped by 4 bases and J by 1 base; unmatched bases: 7. Here the CDR3 DNA reads TGTGCCAGCAGCTCGGGACAGGGGGCTATCCGGAACACTGAAGCTTTCTTT. It yields the protein CASSSGQGAIRNTEAFF.

The genes are TRBV7-6 and TRBJ1-1; 7 bases are a match to TRBD1. J gave up 1 base and V 6 bases, and 2 bases lay outside the gene matches. The CDR3 sequence is 13 residues long. Germline V gene sequence: CDR1 SGHVS, CDR2 FNYEAQ. CDR3 DNA: TGTGCCAGCAGTGCAGGGGGGAACACTGAAGCTTTCTTT. It yields the protein CASSAGGNTEAFF.

This clone was observed a single time. The rearrangement links TRBV7-3 to TRBJ2-3, with 9 positions matching TRBD2. Trimming cost V 4 bases and J 7 bases; bases outside gene matches: 9. CDR3 length: 15 residues. Germline assignment: CDR1 SGHTA and CDR2 FQGTGA. The CDR3 sequence is CASSSLAGSPYTQYF. The CDR3 DNA reads as TGTGCCAGCAGCTCCCTAGCGGGGAGCCCGTATACGCAGTATTTT.

The V call is TRBV5-1, the J call TRBJ2-2, with D possibly TRBD2 on 5 matching bases. Germline V gene sequence: CDR1 SGHRS, CDR2 YFSETQ. The CDR3 runs 13 residues. Trimming cost V 5 bases and J 5 bases, with 10 bases left between them. DNA of the CDR3: TGCGCCAGCAGTCGGGAACATACCGGGGAGCTGTTTTTT. Protein sequence: CASSREHTGELFF.

This chain connects TRBV4-2 to TRBJ2-2, with TRBD1 matching over 8 bases. J lost 5 bases, V lost 0 bases, and 5 bases had no gene match. Germline CDR1 LGHNA, CDR2 YNFKEQ. This CDR3 has 16 residues. CDR3 protein: CASSQEAHRGTGELFF. The CDR3, as DNA: TGTGCCAGCAGCCAAGAGGCACACAGGGGGACCGGGGAGCTGTTTTTT.